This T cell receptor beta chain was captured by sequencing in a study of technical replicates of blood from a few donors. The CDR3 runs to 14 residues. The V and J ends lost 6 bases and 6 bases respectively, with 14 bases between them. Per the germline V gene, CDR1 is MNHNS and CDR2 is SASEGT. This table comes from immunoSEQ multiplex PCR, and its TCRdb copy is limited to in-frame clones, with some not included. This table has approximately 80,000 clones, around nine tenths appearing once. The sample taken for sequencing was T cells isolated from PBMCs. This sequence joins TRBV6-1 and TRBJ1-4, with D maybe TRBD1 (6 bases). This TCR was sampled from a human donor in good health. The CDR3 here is CASRGQSPDEKLFF. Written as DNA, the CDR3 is TGTGCCAGCAGAGGACAGTCTCCTGATGAAAAACTGTTTTTT.